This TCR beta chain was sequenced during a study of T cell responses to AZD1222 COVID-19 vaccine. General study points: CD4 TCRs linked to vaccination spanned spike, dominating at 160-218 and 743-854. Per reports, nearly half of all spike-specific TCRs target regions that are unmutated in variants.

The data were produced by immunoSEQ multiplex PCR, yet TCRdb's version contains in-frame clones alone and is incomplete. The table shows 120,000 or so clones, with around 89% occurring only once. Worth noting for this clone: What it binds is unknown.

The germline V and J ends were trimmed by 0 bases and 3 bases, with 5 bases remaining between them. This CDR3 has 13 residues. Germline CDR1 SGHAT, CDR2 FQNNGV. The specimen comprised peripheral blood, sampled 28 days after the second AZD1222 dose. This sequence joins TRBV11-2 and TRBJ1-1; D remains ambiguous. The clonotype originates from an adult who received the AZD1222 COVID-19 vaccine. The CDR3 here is CASSLDTHTEAFF. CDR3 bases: TGTGCCAGCAGCTTAGATACCCACACTGAAGCTTTCTTT.